This T cell receptor beta chain was captured by sequencing in a study of blood T cell repertoires in COVID-19. Germline CDR1 is SNHLY and CDR2 is FYNNEI. The ends lost 6 bases at V and 3 bases at J; junction bases unmatched: 7. The CDR3 length is 15 residues. Data came from immunoSEQ multiplex PCR; TCRdb stores just in-frame clones and leaves some out. The sample has 25,000 to 35,000 clones, 65% to 90% seen once; the top ten hold about 26%. This receptor was taken from a human donor in a cohort sampled during active COVID-19. The J gene is TRBJ2-3, the V gene TRBV2, with TRBD1 identical over 9 bases. Sequenced input: peripheral blood. In DNA, the CDR3 is TGTGCCAGCAGGCCGACAGGGGGGAGGACAGATACGCAGTATTTT. This encodes CASRPTGGRTDTQYF.